This TCR beta chain was sequenced for a study of OX40 agonist ivuxolimab in advanced cancers. Across the study: Checkpoint inhibitors had been given previously to about 40% of patients. General study results and limits: CD8+ T cells averaged more expanded clones than CD4+.

Comments on this clone: The antigen is unknown.

The germline CDR1 and CDR2 sequences are SGHAT and FQNNGV. This CDR3 has 14 amino acids. Between the trimmed V and J ends, which lost 5 bases and 4 bases, there was a span of 14 bases. Here immunoSEQ multiplex PCR was the method, and the copy in TCRdb shows in-frame clones only, minus some. The sample holds about 100,000 clones; about 80% are singletons and the top ten take about 5.5%. The sequencing here drew on CD4+ or CD8+ T cells sorted from blood, taken in a trial of the OX40 agonist ivuxolimab. The clonotype originates from an adult with an advanced solid tumor such as melanoma, head and neck, liver or kidney cancer. The genes are TRBV11-2 and TRBJ1-2; the D is unclear. CDR3 amino acids: CASSPGRELYGYTF. The CDR3 DNA reads TGTGCCAGCAGCCCCGGCCGGGAACTCTATGGCTACACCTTC.